Below are 4 T cell receptor beta chains sequenced from a single sample in a study of blood T cell repertoires in COVID-19. Clones were sequenced by immunoSEQ multiplex PCR, and TCRdb holds only the in-frame ones, with some missing. The table lists over 150,000 clones, about nine tenths of them singletons. The material sequenced was peripheral blood. The receptors originated from a man younger than 40 with acute or convalescent COVID-19.

This clone was seen only a few times. V and J are TRBV28 and TRBJ1-5; 7 bases are shared with TRBD1. The ends lost 5 bases at V and 7 bases at J; junction bases unmatched: 5. The CDR3 is 13 residues long. In germline, CDR1 is MDHEN, CDR2 SYDVKM. DNA of the CDR3: TGTGCCAGCAGTACCAGGGGGTCCCAGCCCCAGCATTTT. Its protein is CASSTRGSQPQHF.

This clone appeared a few times. Written as DNA, the CDR3 is TGTGCCAGCAGCCCGGGAGCGGGAGTCACCGGGGAGCTGTTTTTT. It specifies CASSPGAGVTGELFF. V is TRBV11-3 and J is TRBJ2-2; 8 bases are shared with TRBD2. The J segment lost 4 bases and the V segment lost 5 bases, leaving 6 bases of the junction unmatched. Per the germline V gene, CDR1 is SGHNT and CDR2 is YENEEA. The CDR3 consists of 15 residues.

The chain links TRBV28 to TRBJ2-1, with TRBD2 as a possible D gene (5 bases). Per the germline V gene, CDR1 is MDHEN and CDR2 is SYDVKM. This CDR3 has 15 amino acids. Trimming shortened V by 6 bases and J by 4 bases, and 16 bases separated the two germline ends. The CDR3 nucleotides are TGTGCCAGCAGGGGTGCCCGGGGTTTTTACAATGAGCAGTTCTTC. The encoded protein is CASRGARGFYNEQFF.

This clone occurred a few times. V gene TRBV9 combines with J gene TRBJ2-2; the D gene is possibly TRBD1 (6 bases). CDR1 is SGDLS and CDR2 is YYNGEE in the germline V gene. This CDR3 contains 15 residues. V was trimmed by 1 base and J by 0 bases, leaving 7 bases between them. CDR3 protein: CASSVQGSNTGELFF. The CDR3 coding sequence is TGTGCCAGCAGCGTACAGGGGTCGAACACCGGGGAGCTGTTTTTT. The complete variable domain, with remaining parts taken from reference TRBV9 and TRBJ2-2, reads DSGVTQTPKHLITATGQRVTLRCSPRSGDLSVYWYQQSLDQGLQFLIQYYNGEERAKGNILERFSAQQFPDLHSELNLSSLELGDSALYFCASSVQGSNTGELFFGEGSRLTVL.